This T cell receptor (beta chain) was profiled in a study of T cell repertoires in cytomegalovirus infection. Study as a whole: CMV epitopes, recently identified HLA-C-restricted and well-studied HLA-B-restricted, were used. Indications of both CMV infection and matching HLA type were provided by public TCR beta signatures.

As concerns this clonotype: Its antigen is unknown.

The study's findings and limits: The cumulative frequency of public TCR beta families distinguished individuals who carried CMV together with the relevant HLA. Dominating the ex vivo response were HLA-C-restricted CMV-specific TCR beta clonotypes.

The ends were cut back, 5 bases at V and 2 bases at J, with 17 bases in the middle. The CDR3 totals 16 residues. Germline CDR1 reads MNHNS; CDR2 reads SASEGT. MiXCR, applied by TCRdb to the reads, yields one record per CDR3 protein. The data hold over 120,000 distinct CDR3 sequences, with approximately 30% observed a single time. The gene calls are TRBV6-1 and TRBJ2-3, with D maybe TRBD1 (5 bases). This receptor was obtained from a human donor in good health (CMV status not recorded). Some clones in this sample may be carry-over from other donors' samples. The material was CD8+ T cells from cultured PBMCs, obtained from culture after CMV antigen stimulation. The CDR3 DNA is TGTGCCAGCAGTAAAACAGGCTTACCACTCACAGATACGCAGTATTTT. Translation: CASSKTGLPLTDTQYF.